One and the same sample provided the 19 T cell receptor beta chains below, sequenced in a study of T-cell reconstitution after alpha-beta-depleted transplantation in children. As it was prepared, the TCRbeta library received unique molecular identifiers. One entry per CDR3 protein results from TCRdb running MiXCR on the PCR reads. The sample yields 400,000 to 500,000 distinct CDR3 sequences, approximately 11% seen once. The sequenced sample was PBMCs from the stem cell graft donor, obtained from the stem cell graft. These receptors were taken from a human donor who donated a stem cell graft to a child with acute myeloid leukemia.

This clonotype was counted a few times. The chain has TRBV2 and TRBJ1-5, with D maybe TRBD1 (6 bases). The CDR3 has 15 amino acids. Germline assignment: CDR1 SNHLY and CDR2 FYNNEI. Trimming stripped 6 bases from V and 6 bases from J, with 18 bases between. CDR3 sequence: CASSPGHSESQPQHF. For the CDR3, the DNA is TGTGCCAGCAGCCCGGGACACAGCGAGAGTCAGCCCCAGCATTTT. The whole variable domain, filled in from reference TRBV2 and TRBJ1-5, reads EPEVTQTPSHQVTQMGQEVILRCVPISNHLYFYWYRQILGQKVEFLVSFYNNEISEKSEIFDDQFSVERPDGSNFTLKIRSTKLEDSAMYFCASSPGHSESQPQHFGDGTRLSIL.

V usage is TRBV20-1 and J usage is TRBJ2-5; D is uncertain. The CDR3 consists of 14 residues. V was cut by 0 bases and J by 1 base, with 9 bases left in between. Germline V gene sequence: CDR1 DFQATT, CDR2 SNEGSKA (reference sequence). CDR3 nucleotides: TGCAGTGCTAGAGATCTTACGTCCCAAGAGACCCAGTACTTC. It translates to CSARDLTSQETQYF.

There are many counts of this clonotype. The CDR3 loop is CASSLIWTGELFF. DNA for the CDR3: TGCGCCAGCAGCCTCATTTGGACCGGGGAGCTGTTTTTT. The chain links TRBV5-1 to TRBJ2-2; no firm D call. The CDR3 is made up of 13 amino acids. Trimming removed 4 bases at V and 5 bases at J, with 9 bases between. Germline V CDR1 and CDR2: SGHRS, YFSETQ.

CDR3: CAISEGTARNNEQFF. The DNA for the CDR3 is TGTGCCATCAGTGAAGGGACGGCGAGAAACAATGAGCAGTTCTTC. This chain connects TRBV10-3 to TRBJ2-1, with D possibly called TRBD1 or TRBD2 (5 bases each). The germline CDR1 and CDR2 sequences are ENHRY and SYGVKD. The CDR3 consists of 15 residues. Trimming shortened V by 3 bases and J by 5 bases, and 14 bases separated the two germline ends.

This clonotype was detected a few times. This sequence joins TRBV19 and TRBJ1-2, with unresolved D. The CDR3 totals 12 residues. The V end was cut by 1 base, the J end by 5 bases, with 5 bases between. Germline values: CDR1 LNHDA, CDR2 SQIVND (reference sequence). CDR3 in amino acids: CASSIGRYGYTF. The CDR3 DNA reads TGTGCCAGTAGTATAGGGAGGTATGGCTACACCTTC.

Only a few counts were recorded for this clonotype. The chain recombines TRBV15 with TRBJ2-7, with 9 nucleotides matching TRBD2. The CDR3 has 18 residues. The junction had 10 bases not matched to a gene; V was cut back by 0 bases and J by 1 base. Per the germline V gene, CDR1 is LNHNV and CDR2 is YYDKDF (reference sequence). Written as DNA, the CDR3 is TGTGCCACCAGCAGAGATAGCATACTGGCGGGAGGGTCCTACGAGCAGTACTTC. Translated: CATSRDSILAGGSYEQYF. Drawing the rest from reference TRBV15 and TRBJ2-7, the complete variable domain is DAMVIQNPRYQVTQFGKPVTLSCSQTLNHNVMYWYQQKSSQAPKLLFHYYDKDFNNEADTPDNFQSRRPNTSFCFLDIRSPGLGDTAMYLCATSRDSILAGGSYEQYFGPGTRLTVT.

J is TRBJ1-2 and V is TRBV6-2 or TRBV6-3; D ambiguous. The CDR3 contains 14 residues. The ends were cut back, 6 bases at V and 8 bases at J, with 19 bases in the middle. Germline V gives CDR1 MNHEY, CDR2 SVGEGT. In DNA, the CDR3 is TGTGCCAGCAGCCACCGTGGCGCCGGGAGGGGCTACACCTTC. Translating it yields CASSHRGAGRGYTF.

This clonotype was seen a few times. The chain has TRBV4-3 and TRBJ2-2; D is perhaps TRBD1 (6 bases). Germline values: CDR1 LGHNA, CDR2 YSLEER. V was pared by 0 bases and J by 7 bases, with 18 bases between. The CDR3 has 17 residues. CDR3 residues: CASSQDWGQGLIGELFF. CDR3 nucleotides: TGCGCCAGCAGCCAAGATTGGGGGCAGGGGTTGATCGGGGAGCTGTTTTTT.

In DNA, the CDR3 is TGTGCTAGTGGTTTCGGCGGGATGGCGGGGACGCAGTATTTT. It encodes CASGFGGMAGTQYF. The chain uses TRBV12-5 and TRBJ2-3, with D possibly being TRBD2 (6 bases). From germline, CDR1 is LGHNT and CDR2 FRNRAP. The CDR3 is made up of 14 amino acids. V gave up 3 bases and J gave up 9 bases, with 16 bases separating them.

The CDR3 DNA sequence: TGTGCCAGCAGGGGAAGCTCTAACTATGGCTACACCTTC. Protein product: CASRGSSNYGYTF. The chain is built from TRBV3-1 and TRBJ1-2, with no clear D. This CDR3 is 13 amino acids long. Germline V gene lookup returns CDR1 LGHDT and CDR2 YNNKEL (reference sequence). V lost 6 bases and J lost 0, with 8 bases in between. Full variable domain (outside the CDR3, taken from reference TRBV3-1 and TRBJ1-2): DTAVSQTPKYLVTQMGNDKSIKCEQNLGHDTMYWYKQDSKKFLKIMFSYNNKELIINETVPNRFSPKSPDKAHLNLHINSLELGDSAVYFCASRGSSNYGYTFGSGTRLTVV.

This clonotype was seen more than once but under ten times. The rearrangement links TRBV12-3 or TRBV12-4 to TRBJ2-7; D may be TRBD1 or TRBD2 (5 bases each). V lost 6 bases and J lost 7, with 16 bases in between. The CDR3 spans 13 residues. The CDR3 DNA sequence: TGTGCCAGCAGACCCATCGGGACGAATGAGCAGTACTTC. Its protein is CASRPIGTNEQYF.

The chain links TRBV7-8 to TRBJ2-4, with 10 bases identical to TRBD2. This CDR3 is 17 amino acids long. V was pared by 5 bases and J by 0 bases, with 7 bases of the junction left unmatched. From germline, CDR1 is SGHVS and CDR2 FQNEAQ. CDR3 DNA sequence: TGTGCCAGCAGCCTGCGGACTAGCGGTTTAGCCAAAAACATTCAGTACTTC. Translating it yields CASSLRTSGLAKNIQYF. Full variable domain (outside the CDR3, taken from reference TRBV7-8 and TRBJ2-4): GAGVSQSPRYKVAKRGQDVALRCDPISGHVSLFWYQQALGQGPEFLTYFQNEAQLDKSGLPSDRFFAERPEGSVSTLKIQRTQQEDSAVYLCASSLRTSGLAKNIQYFGAGTRLSVL.

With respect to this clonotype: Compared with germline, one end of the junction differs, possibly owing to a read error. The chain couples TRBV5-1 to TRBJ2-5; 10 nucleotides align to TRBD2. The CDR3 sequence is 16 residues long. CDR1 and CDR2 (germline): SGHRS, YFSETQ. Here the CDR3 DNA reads TGCGCCGGCAGCGAGAGTACTAGCGGGAAGGGGGAGACCCAGTACTTC. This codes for CAGSESTSGKGETQYF.

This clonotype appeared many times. The CDR3 is CSVEDNEKLFF. DNA of the CDR3: TGCAGCGTTGAGGATAATGAAAAACTGTTTTTT. The chain employs TRBV29-1 and TRBJ1-4; D is ambiguous. Trimming left V 3 bases short and J 4 bases short, with 3 bases between. This CDR3 contains 11 residues. Germline CDR1 and CDR2: SQVTM and ANQGSEA.

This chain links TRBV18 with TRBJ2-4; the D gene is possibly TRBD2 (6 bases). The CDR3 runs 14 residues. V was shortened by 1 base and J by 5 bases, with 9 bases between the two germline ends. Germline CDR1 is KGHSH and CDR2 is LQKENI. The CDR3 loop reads CASSPRSGENIQYF. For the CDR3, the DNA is TGTGCCAGCTCACCACGTTCGGGGGAAAACATTCAGTACTTC.

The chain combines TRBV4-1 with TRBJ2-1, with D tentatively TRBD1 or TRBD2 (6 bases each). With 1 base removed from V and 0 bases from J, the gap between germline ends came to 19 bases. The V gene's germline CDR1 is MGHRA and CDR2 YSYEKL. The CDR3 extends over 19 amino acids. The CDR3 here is CASSQGGGRGGSSYNEQFF. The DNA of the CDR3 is TGCGCCAGCAGCCAAGGGGGAGGAAGAGGGGGGAGCTCCTACAATGAGCAGTTCTTC.

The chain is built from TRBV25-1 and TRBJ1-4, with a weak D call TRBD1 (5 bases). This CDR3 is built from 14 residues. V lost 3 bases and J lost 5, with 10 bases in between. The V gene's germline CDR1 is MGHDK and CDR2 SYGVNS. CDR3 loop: CASSDPTVNEKLFF. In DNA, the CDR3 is TGTGCCAGCAGTGACCCGACAGTAAATGAAAAACTGTTTTTT.

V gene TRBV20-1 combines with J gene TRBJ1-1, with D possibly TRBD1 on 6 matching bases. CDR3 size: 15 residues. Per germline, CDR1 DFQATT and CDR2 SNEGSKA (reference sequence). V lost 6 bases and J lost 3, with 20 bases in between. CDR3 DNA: TGCAGTGCCCCACGGGCAGGGGCTCGCGACACTGAAGCTTTCTTT. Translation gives CSAPRAGARDTEAFF.

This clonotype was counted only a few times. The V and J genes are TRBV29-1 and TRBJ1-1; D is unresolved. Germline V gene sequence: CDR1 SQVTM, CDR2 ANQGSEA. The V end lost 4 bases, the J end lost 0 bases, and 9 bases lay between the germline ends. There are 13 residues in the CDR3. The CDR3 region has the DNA TGCAGCGTTGCAGCGAAGGTGAACACTGAAGCTTTCTTT. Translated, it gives CSVAAKVNTEAFF.